This T cell receptor beta chain was recovered during a study of cytomegalovirus exposure and HLA in healthy donors (dated 2017 in TCRdb). Looking at the study overall: An earlier analysis of roughly 610 of the donors reported about 280 Gb of sequence data and 117 million unique TCR beta sequences obtained from about 170 million T cells. The study used immunosequencing to profile the T cell repertoires of approximately 640 subjects and linked those repertoires to cytomegalovirus serostatus. The later analysis used no new phenotypic data to find candidate immune exposures, relying instead on TCR beta sequences and their occurrence across donors. The study combined high-throughput TCR immunosequencing, statistical association of individual TCRs with disease status, and machine learning to predict cytomegalovirus infection status. Among 300 to 450 genotyped donors of the cohort, an average of around 240,000 unique TCR beta nucleotide sequences were sequenced per donor, roughly a sixth of them non-productive. Among the roughly 400 genotyped donors, about 85% belonged to the genetic ancestry cluster associated with self-reported Caucasian donors. Because of strong linkage in the cohort, five DR-DQ haplotypes were treated as single units for association and clustering. Besides the first cohort of around 670 subjects, a separate validation cohort made up of around 120 different subjects was used. In a later analysis, previously published TCR beta repertoires from some 640 donors were re-analyzed and high-resolution HLA genotyping was added so that TCR occurrence patterns could be studied. The study aimed to test whether cataloging public T cell receptors could reveal signatures of past pathogen exposure. Every discovery cohort repertoire had been produced on one sequencing platform. An early release that covered several hundred HLA-typed donors contained approximately 300 gigabases of sequencing data and approximately 85 million unique TCR sequences. Typing coverage differed by locus: A, B, C, DRB1 and DQB1 were typed in about 620-640 donors, DQA1 in about 510, DPA1 in 606, and DPB1 in 450 to 490. A later genetic analysis took genome-wide SNP genotypes for about 55% of the roughly 670 donors and used that subset as a discovery cohort. Donor age, sex, ethnicity and CMV serostatus were compiled together with the repertoire data. To decide whether each TCR beta V gene segment behaved as functional or pseudogenic, an earlier analysis of 587 of the donors relied on high-throughput TCR beta sequencing. HLA typing included class I and class II loci at four-digit resolution.

Remarks on this clone: Its specific antigen is unknown. Base qualities are not at hand, and no much larger clone is one base apart.

The CDR3 measures 14 amino acids from cysteine to phenylalanine. The DNA shown is the 42-base CDR3, in frame from base 1. V trim: 4 bases; J trim: 4 bases; unmatched bases: 6. CDR1 SGHKS and CDR2 YYEKEE were looked up in the germline V gene (reference sequence). What the work shows at the level of the full study, not this receptor alone: A later genetic analysis associated a missense DCLRE1C variant with V-gene and J-gene trimming of TCR beta chains, and an independent cohort replicated the association. In a later analysis, 15,000 to 20,000 TCR beta sequences were associated with specific HLA alleles at a false discovery rate of 0.05. A cluster of highly shared sequence variants was judged likely to be a technical artifact of the sequencing pipeline. According to the authors, the approach could potentially be generalized to other disease states and immunological phenotypes. Most TCR sequences were observed very rarely across donors, whereas some public TCRs were present in many individuals. Because HLA typing was missing for some donors at each locus, association tests included only the typed subset. A later analysis found that HLA-associated TCR beta chains were more clonally expanded and had lower generation probabilities than equally common non-associated chains. In a later analysis, most CMV-associated TCR beta chains were found to appear HLA-restricted, with HLA associations seemingly driven largely by CMV exposure. The study gave a list of around 170 TCR beta chains associated with cytomegalovirus. A few of the identified cytomegalovirus-associated TCR beta chains were confirmed in vitro to be specific for cytomegalovirus antigens. When HLA alleles, especially DR and DQ, strongly co-occurred, attributing TCR associations to individual alleles was difficult. Linkage disequilibrium might explain the correlated functional status among segregating V segments, but an unknown experimental factor could not be excluded. In an earlier analysis of under 600 of the donors, most TCR beta V segments were observed in productive rearrangements about 87% or about 30% of the time, broadly matching IMGT annotations. Compared with the approximately 600-donor mean, donors in an Asian-associated ancestry cluster had fewer N-insertions in productive TCRs, according to a later genetic analysis. In both the original and validation cohorts, the classifier was reported to diagnose cytomegalovirus status with high specificity and sensitivity. According to a later analysis, TCR association rates differed among HLA loci, with DRB1 alleles showing the most associated TCRs and HLA-C alleles showing the fewest. Only TCR beta chains were sequenced in this cohort, and the absence of alpha or paired-chain data limited detectable features. A further reported finding was that TCR beta sequences accurately predicted the HLA-A and HLA-B alleles for most subjects in the first cohort. Several of the top co-occurrence clusters appeared to be linked to parvovirus B19, influenza, CMV and Epstein-Barr virus, according to a later analysis. CMV serostatus was the only immune exposure information available for the cohort. Some IMGT-functional V segments, including TRBV6-2 and TRBV6-3, could not be told apart with the 87-base-pair reads, so those segments were excluded. The presence/absence analyses assumed that sequencing depth was roughly uniform across donors, and that assumption may not be true. About 17 rarely observed V segments, including chromosome 9 orphons, were excluded from the earlier analysis of just under 600 of the donors because counts were too low.

Library prep was done by the immunoSEQ multiplex PCR assay. For the multiplex PCR, a mixture combining 60 forward primers for TCR Vbeta segments and 13 reverse primers for TCR Jbeta segments was used. A multiplex PCR assay on genomic DNA amplified the CDR3 region of rearranged TCR beta genes. The Illumina HiSeq System was used to sequence the amplified TCR beta libraries as 87-base-pair reads. The source study handled its data this way. In a later analysis, around 80 million unique TCR beta chains were counted across the approximately 620 repertoires, and roughly 9.9 million of these chains were shared by at least two donors. To remove PCR and sequencing errors, raw reads were error-corrected and collapsed into unique sequences using a nearest-neighbor algorithm that merged closely related sequences. Alignment of CDR3 sequences to IMGT reference sequences was used to assign V, D and J gene segments. For a sequence to be retained, a match of at least six nucleotides was required to both a V gene segment and a J gene segment. Rearrangements were classified as productive when the CDR3 lacked stop codons and remained in frame with V and J, and all other rearrangements were classified as non-productive. CDR3 was defined according to IMGT convention as the region running from the second conserved V-encoded cysteine to the conserved J-encoded phenylalanine. The earlier analysis of roughly 590 of the donors excluded sequences that lacked an unambiguous match to a single V gene segment. An earlier analysis of about 590 of the donors classified V segments as functional when productive rearrangements were above 56.7% and as segregating when the standard deviation between donors was above 5%. A statistical classification framework was built to diagnose cytomegalovirus status from the catalog of TCR beta chain sequences. V and J gene assignment, in a later analysis, came from comparing TCR nucleotide sequences with IMGT/GENE-DB human TR gene sequences. Using the TCRdist pipeline, a later analysis assigned CDR3 sequences along with most-parsimonious VDJ recombination scenarios. In a later analysis, each TCR beta chain was defined by its CDR3 amino acid sequence together with its V-gene family, and reads lacking a unique V-gene family were excluded. To address suspected cross-contamination and a sequencing artifact, a later analysis removed approximately 590 highly shared, low-generation-probability nucleotide sequences. For each public chain, a later analysis derived a clonal expansion index from normalized ranks of inferred template counts within each repertoire. In a later analysis, generation probabilities were computed using a VDJ recombination model fitted to out-of-frame rearrangements, and the results were checked against IGoR. A later analysis scored TCR-TCR, TCR-HLA and TCR-CMV co-occurrence with hypergeometric tests, applying a repertoire-size bias correction to TCR pairs. False discovery rates were estimated in a later analysis by permuting HLA or CMV assignments 20 times. In a later analysis, co-occurring TCRs were grouped with DBSCAN, and TCRdist sequence similarity was added when clustering was performed within HLA-allele-positive subsets. Repertoires with fewer than 30,000 or more than 120,000 public chains, plus five repertoires with anomalous nucleotide sharing, were excluded from co-occurrence clustering. This is the immuneACCESS table as TCRdb keeps it, with only in-frame sequences that have V and J called. A part of the clones is gone; compared with another copy, unresolved V genes explain less than half, and the rest is unexplained. V and J calls plus clone size are reproduced from that table; the DNA served to infer D and trimming. The sample data list tens of thousands of clones, and 80% to 90% of these were observed just once. Jointly, the top ten make up about 2.3% of the sample.

The cohort was made up of 666 healthy bone marrow donors. At the time of sampling, all cohort members were nominally healthy, though unrecorded immune exposures were likely present. The donor was CMV seronegative and belonged to the group of several hundred seronegative cohort members. A peripheral blood sample was collected from each donor, and TCR beta sequencing was performed on peripheral blood mononuclear cells. The Qiagen DNeasy Blood Extraction Kit was used to extract genomic DNA from the blood cell samples. The clonotype comes from a man aged 18 to 35 in good health and CMV-seronegative. The chain employs TRBV5-5 and TRBJ2-7; TRBD1 agrees with 9 junctional bases. Sequencing was done on a sample of PBMCs. The DNA is TGTGCCAGCAGCCCACGGGGACAGGGTTACGAGCAGTACTTC. Its protein reads: CASSPRGQGYEQYF.